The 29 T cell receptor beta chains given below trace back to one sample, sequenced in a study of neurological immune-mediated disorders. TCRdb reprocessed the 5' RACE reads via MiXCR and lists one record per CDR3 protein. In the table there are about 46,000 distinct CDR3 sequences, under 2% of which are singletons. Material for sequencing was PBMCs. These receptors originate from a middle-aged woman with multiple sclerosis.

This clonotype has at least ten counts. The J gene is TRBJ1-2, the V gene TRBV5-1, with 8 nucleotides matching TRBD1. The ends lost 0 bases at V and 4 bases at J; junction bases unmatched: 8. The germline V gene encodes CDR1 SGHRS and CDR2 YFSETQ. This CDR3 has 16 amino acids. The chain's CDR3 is CASSLGPGQAGYGYTF. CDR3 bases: TGCGCCAGCAGCTTGGGCCCGGGACAGGCGGGCTATGGCTACACCTTC.

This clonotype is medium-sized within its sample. Here the CDR3 reads CASSPTTSTDTQYF. The CDR3 DNA follows: TGTGCCAGCAGTCCCACCACTAGCACAGATACGCAGTATTTT. The gene calls are TRBV12-3 or TRBV12-4 and TRBJ2-3, with no clear D. Trimming took 5 bases from V and 0 from J, leaving 9 bases between them. This CDR3 is 14 amino acids long.

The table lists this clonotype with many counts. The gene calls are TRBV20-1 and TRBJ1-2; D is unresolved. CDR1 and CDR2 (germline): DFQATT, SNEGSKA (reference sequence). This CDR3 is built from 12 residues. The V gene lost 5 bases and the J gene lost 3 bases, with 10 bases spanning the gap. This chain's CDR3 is CSALDPDYGYTF. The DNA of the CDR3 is TGCAGTGCTTTAGATCCAGACTATGGCTACACCTTC.

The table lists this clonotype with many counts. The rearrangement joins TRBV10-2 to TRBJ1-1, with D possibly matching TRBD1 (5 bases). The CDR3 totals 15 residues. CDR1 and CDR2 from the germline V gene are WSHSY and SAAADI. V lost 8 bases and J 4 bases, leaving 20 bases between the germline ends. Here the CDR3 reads CASSLRDRGVTEAFF. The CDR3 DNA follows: TGCGCCAGCTCACTAAGGGATCGAGGGGTCACTGAAGCTTTCTTT.

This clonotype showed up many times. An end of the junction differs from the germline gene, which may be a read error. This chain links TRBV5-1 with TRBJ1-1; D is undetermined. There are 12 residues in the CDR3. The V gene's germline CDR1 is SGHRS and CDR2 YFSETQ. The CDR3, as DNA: TGCGCCAGCAGCTTGGACGGACCTGATGCTTTCTTT. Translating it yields CASSLDGPDAFF.

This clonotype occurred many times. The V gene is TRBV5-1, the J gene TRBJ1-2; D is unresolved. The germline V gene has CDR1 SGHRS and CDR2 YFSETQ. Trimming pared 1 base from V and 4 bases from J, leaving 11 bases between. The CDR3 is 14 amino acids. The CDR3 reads CASSLNQDGYGYTF. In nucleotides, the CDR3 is TGCGCCAGCAGCTTGAACCAGGACGGCTATGGCTACACCTTC. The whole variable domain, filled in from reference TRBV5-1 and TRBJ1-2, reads KAGVTQTPRYLIKTRGQQVTLSCSPISGHRSVSWYQQTPGQGLQFLFEYFSETQRNKGNFPGRFSGRQFSNSRSEMNVSTLELGDSALYLCASSLNQDGYGYTFGSGTRLTVV.

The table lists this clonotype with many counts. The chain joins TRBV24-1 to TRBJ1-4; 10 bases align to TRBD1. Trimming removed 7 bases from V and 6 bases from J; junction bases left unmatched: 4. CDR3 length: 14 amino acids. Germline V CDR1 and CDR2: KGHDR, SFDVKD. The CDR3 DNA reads TGTGCCACCAGGGGGACAGGGGCGGATGAAAAACTGTTTTTT. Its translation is CATRGTGADEKLFF.

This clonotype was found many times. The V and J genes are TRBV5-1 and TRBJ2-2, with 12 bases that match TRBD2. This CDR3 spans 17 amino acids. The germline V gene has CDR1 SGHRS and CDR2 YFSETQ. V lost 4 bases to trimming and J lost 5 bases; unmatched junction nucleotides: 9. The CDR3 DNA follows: TGCGCCAGCAGCAGTCCTAGCGGGGGGGCCGGAACCGGGGAGCTGTTTTTT. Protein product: CASSSPSGGAGTGELFF.

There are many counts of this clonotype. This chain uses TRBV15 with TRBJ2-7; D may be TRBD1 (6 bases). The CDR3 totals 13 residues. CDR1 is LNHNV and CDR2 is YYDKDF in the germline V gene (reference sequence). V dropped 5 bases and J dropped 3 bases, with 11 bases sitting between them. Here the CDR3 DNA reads TGTGCCACCAGCGGATACAGGGTCTACGAGCAGTACTTC. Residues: CATSGYRVYEQYF.

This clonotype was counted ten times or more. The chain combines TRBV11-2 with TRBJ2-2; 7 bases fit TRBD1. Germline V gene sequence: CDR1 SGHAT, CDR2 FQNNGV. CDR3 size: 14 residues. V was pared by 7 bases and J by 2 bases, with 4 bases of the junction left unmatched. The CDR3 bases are TGTGCCAGCACTAAGGGGGCAAACACCGGGGAGCTGTTTTTT. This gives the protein CASTKGANTGELFF.

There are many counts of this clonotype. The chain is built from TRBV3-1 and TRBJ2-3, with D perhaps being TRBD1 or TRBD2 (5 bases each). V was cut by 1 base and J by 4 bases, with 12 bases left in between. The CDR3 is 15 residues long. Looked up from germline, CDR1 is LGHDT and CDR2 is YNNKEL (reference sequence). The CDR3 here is CASSQAGRLPDTQYF. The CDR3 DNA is TGTGCCAGCAGCCAAGCAGGGAGACTACCAGATACGCAGTATTTT.

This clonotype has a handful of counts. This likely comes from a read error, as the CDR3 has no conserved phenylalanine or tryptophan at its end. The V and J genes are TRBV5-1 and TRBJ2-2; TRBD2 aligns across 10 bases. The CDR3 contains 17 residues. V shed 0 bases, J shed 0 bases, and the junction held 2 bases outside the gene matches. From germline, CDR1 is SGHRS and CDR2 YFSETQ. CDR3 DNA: TGCGCCAGCAGCTTGGGGACTAGCGGTTCGAACACCGGGGAGCTGTTTAAT. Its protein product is CASSLGTSGSNTGELFN.

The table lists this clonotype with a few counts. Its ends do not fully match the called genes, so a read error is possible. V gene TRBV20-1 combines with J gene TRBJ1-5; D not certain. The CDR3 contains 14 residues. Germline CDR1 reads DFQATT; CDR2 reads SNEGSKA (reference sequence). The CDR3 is CSARENPSNQPQNF. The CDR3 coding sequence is TGCAGTGCTAGAGAAAATCCAAGCAATCAGCCCCAGAATTTT.

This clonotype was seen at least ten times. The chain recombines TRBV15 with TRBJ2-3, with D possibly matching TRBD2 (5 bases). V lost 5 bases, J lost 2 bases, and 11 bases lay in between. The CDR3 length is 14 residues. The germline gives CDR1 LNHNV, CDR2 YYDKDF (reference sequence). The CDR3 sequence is CATSEGTPTDTQYF. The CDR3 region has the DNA TGTGCCACCAGCGAGGGAACCCCCACAGATACGCAGTATTTT.

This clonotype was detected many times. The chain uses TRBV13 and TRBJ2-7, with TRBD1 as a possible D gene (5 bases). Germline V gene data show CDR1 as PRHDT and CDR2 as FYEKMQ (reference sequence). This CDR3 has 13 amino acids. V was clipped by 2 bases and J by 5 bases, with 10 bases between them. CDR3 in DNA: TGTGCCAGCAGCTTACGCCAGGGCCACGAGCAGTACTTC. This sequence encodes CASSLRQGHEQYF.

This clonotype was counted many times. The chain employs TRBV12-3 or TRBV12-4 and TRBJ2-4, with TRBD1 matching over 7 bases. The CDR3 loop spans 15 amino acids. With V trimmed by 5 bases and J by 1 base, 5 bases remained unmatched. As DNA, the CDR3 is TGTGCCAGCAGTCGTGGGACAGCCGCCAAAAACATTCAGTACTTC. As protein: CASSRGTAAKNIQYF.

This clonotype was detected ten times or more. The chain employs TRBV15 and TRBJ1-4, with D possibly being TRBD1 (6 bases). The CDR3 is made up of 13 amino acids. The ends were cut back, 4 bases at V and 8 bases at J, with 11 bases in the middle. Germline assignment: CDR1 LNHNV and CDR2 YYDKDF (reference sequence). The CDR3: CATSIERGEKLFF. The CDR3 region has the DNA TGTGCCACCAGCATCGAGAGGGGGGAAAAACTGTTTTTT.

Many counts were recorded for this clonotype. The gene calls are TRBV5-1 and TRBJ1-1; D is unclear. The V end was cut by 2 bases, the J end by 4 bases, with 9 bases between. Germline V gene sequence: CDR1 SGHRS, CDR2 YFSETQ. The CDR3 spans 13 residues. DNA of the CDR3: TGCGCCAGCAGCTTAGATCCGGGCACTGAAGCTTTCTTT. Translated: CASSLDPGTEAFF.

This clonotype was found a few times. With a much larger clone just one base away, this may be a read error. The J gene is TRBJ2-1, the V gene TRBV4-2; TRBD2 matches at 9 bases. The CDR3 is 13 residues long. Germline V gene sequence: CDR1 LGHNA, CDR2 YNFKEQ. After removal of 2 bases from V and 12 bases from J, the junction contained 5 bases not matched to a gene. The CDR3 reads CASSQLAGDAQFF. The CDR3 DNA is TGTGCCAGCAGCCAATTAGCGGGGGATGCGCAGTTCTTC.

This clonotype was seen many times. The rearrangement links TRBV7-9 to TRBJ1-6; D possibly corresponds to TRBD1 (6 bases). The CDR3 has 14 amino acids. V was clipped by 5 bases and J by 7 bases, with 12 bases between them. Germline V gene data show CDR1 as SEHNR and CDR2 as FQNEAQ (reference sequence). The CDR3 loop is CASSLLGGNSPLHF. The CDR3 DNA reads TGTGCCAGCAGCCTACTAGGGGGGAATTCACCCCTCCACTTT. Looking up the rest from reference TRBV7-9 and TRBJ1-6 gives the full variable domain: DTGVSQNPRHKITKRGQNVTFRCDPISEHNRLYWYRQTLGQGPEFLTYFQNEAQLEKSRLLSDRFSAERPKGSFSTLEIQRTEQGDSAMYLCASSLLGGNSPLHFGNGTRLTVT.

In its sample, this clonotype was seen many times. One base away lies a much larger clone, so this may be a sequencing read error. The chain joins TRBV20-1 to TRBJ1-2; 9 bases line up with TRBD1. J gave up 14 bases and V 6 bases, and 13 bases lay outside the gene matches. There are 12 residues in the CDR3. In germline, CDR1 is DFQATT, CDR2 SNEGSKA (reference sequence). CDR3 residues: CSATADRGPQTF. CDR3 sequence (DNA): TGCAGTGCCACGGCGGACAGGGGCCCCCAAACCTTC.

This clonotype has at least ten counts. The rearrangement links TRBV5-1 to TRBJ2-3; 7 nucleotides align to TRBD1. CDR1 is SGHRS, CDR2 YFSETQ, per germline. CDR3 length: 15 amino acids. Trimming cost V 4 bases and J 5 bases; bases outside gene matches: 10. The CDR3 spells CASSLRTGSIDTQYF. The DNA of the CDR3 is TGCGCCAGCAGCCTAAGGACAGGTAGTATAGATACGCAGTATTTT. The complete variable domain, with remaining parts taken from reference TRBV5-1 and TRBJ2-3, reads KAGVTQTPRYLIKTRGQQVTLSCSPISGHRSVSWYQQTPGQGLQFLFEYFSETQRNKGNFPGRFSGRQFSNSRSEMNVSTLELGDSALYLCASSLRTGSIDTQYFGPGTRLTVL.

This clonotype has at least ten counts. The CDR3 protein is CASSGRGEQYF. CDR3 DNA: TGCGCCAGCAGCGGCAGAGGAGAGCAGTACTTC. The chain recombines TRBV5-1 with TRBJ2-7; D call uncertain. Trimming took off 4 bases at V and 7 bases at J, with 9 bases between the two ends. CDR1 and CDR2 from the germline V gene are SGHRS and YFSETQ. The CDR3 runs 11 residues.

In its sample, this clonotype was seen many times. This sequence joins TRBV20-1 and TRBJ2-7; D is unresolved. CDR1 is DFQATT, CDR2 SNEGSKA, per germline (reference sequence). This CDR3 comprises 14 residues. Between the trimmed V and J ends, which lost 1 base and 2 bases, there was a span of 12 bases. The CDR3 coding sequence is TGCAGTGCTAGAGCTTCGACAAACCCCTACGAGCAGTACTTC. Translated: CSARASTNPYEQYF.

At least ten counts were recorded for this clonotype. CDR3 loop: CATSEWVDTGELFF. For the CDR3, the DNA is TGTGCCACCAGTGAGTGGGTTGACACCGGGGAGCTGTTTTTT. V and J are TRBV24-1 and TRBJ2-2; no clear D gene. The CDR3 contains 14 residues. Germline CDR1 reads KGHDR; CDR2 reads SFDVKD. Trimming left V 4 bases short and J 3 bases short, with 8 bases between.

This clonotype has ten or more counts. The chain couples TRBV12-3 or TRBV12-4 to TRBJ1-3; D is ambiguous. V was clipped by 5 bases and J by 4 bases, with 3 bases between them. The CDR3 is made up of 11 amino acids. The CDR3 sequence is CASSPGNTIYF. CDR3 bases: TGTGCCAGCAGTCCAGGAAACACCATATATTTT.

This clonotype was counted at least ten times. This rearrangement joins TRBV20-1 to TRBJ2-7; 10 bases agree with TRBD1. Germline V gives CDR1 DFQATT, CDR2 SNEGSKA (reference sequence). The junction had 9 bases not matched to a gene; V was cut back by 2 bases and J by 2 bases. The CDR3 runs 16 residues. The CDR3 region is CSARPRTGGGPYEQYF. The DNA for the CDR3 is TGCAGTGCTAGACCCCGGACAGGGGGGGGCCCCTACGAGCAGTACTTC.

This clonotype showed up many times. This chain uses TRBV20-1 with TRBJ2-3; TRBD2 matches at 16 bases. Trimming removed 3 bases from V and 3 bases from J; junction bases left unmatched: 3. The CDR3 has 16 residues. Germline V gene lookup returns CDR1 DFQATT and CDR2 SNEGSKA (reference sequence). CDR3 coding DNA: TGCAGTGCTAGCGGGACTAGCGGGGGGGCTACAGATACGCAGTATTTT. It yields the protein CSASGTSGGATDTQYF.

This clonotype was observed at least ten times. The CDR3 sequence is CASSHQGGAFF. CDR3 in DNA: TGTGCCAGCAGCCATCAAGGGGGGGCTTTCTTT. The chain recombines TRBV3-1 with TRBJ1-1, with D possibly being TRBD1 (6 bases). Trimming stripped 3 bases from V and 11 bases from J, with 10 bases between. This CDR3 has 11 amino acids. The V gene's germline CDR1 is LGHDT and CDR2 YNNKEL (reference sequence).